This T cell receptor (beta chain) emerged from a study of T cells in tuberculosis. As for the study in general: CD1B tetramers identified T cells specific for mycobacterial lipid GMM. PBMC were archived before or within 7 days of starting treatment. A South African cohort included IGRA-negative adolescents, latently infected IGRA-positive adolescents and adults with active tuberculosis.

Clones were read by immunoSEQ multiplex PCR, and TCRdb kept only the in-frame ones, dropping some. The table includes 30,000 to 40,000 clones, approximately 90% detected once. The time point: new active TB diagnosis, blood taken before or within 7 days of starting treatment. V was trimmed by 5 bases and J by 8 bases, leaving 8 bases between them. CDR1 is SGHNT, CDR2 YYREEE, per germline (reference sequence). The CDR3 has 12 amino acids. The origin of this receptor is an adult with tuberculosis. The sample was PBMCs, taken at tuberculosis diagnosis. The chain joins TRBV5-4 to TRBJ1-6; tentatively, D is TRBD1 (5 bases). The CDR3 DNA follows: TGTGCCAGCAGTTTGACAGATTCACCCCTCCACTTT. Residues: CASSLTDSPLHF.